The following is a T cell receptor beta chain sequence with its context. Its antigen is currently unknown. This sample was included in a study of PD-1 blockade in classical Hodgkin lymphoma. Study details: Patients were treated with nivolumab at 3 mg/kg, and this was given intravenously every 2 weeks.

Study-wide results and caveats: When nivolumab was started under 1 year after ASCT, patients were excluded. Diminished baseline TCR diversity has been reported in newly diagnosed patients relative to healthy donors. Prior therapy or disease activity may underlie the repertoire differences, whose causes remain undefined.

CDR1 SGHRS and CDR2 YFSETQ come from the germline V gene. The CDR3 is 17 amino acids. With V trimmed by 4 bases and J by 0 bases, 7 bases remained unmatched. Time point given: cycle 4 day 1 (C4D1), after around six weeks of nivolumab. In every patient, relapse followed autologous stem cell transplantation, while exposure to brentuximab vedotin differed. Investigators isolated CD4+ T cells from thawed PBMCs through magnetic negative selection. Assay used: immunoSEQ multiplex PCR; TCRdb lists only in-frame clones, some missing. The sample lists 25,000 to 35,000 clones; more than 80% were seen once. The clonotype was recovered from a human donor with classical Hodgkin lymphoma. This chain connects TRBV5-1 to TRBJ2-6, with TRBD1 identical over 7 bases. The specimen comprised CD4+ T cells from blood, sampled before the fourth cycle of nivolumab. The CDR3: CASSPGQPGSGANVLTF. As DNA, the CDR3 is TGCGCCAGCAGCCCGGGACAGCCCGGCTCTGGGGCCAACGTCCTGACTTTC.